The source of this TCR beta chain is a study of CD8+CD57+ T cells in acquired aplastic anemia. The wider study: Sorted CD4+ and CD8+ cells gave a mean 3.2 ug DNA, range about 0.19 to 27.4 ug. Healthy-donor CD4+ cells averaged roughly 10.8 million reads. Findings and limits, study-wide: In CD8+ cells, Simpson's diversity showed no significant difference between patients and controls.

TCR beta VDJ and CDR3 were profiled, and genomic DNA was the template. Using its own MiXCR run on the reads, TCRdb lists one record per CDR3 protein. The sample contains some 170,000 distinct CDR3 sequences, approximately 44% of which appear only once. The V gene's germline CDR1 is MDHEN and CDR2 SYDVKM. The V end was cut by 6 bases, the J end by 7 bases, with 13 bases between. The CDR3 is 14 amino acids. This clonotype was seen at least ten times. Its antigen remains unidentified. Material: sorted CD4+, CD8+, or CD8+CD57+ T cells (not recorded which) from PBMCs. This sequence joins TRBV28 and TRBJ1-6; no clear D gene. The TCR was taken from a human donor in good health. CDR3 residues: CASRLQVYNSPLHF. The DNA of the CDR3 is TGTGCCAGCAGATTGCAGGTGTACAATTCACCCCTCCACTTT.